The clone carrying this T cell receptor (beta chain) was observed many times. These data belong to a study of regulatory T cells in long-lasting Graves disease. As for the study in general: The study enrolled newly diagnosed Graves' patients on antithyroid drugs under 3 months.

The V and J ends lost 5 bases and 10 bases respectively, with 19 bases between them. The germline gives CDR1 MNHEY, CDR2 SMNVEV (reference sequence). The CDR3 consists of 14 residues. Time point reported: newly diagnosed GD, antithyroid drugs for less than 3 months. The TCR library used RNA extracted from PBMCs. The TCR beta library used iRepertoire HTBI primers with Arm-PCR amplification of CDR3. Via MiXCR, TCRdb re-called the multiplex PCR reads, giving one row per CDR3 protein. The sample contains over 350,000 distinct CDR3 sequences, 15% of which appear only once. Separately, the same data were catalogued under a study of T cells in Graves' hyperthyroidism and ophthalmopathy.

The chain joins TRBV27 to TRBJ2-3, with D possibly being TRBD2 (5 bases). Sequencing used peripheral blood mononuclear cells (PBMCs), obtained at new diagnosis, from a patient treated with antithyroid drugs. The sequence was obtained from a woman in her forties with Graves disease. In DNA, the CDR3 is TGTGCCAGCAGTCCAGAACCACGGGATTCAGCGCAGTATTTT. Translated, it gives CASSPEPRDSAQYF.